This record looks at one TCR beta chain sequence and its context. Its antigen is still unknown. The data are from a study of vaccination effects on CD4 cells after COVID-19. At the level of the study: Post-vaccine specimens arrived a median 72 days past the second dose.

When less than 13 days of culture had elapsed, CD4+ T cells were isolated. Either the mRNA-1273 or the BNT162b2 vaccine was given to participants as two doses. TCRdb's copy holds only in-frame clones and misses some; the assay was immunoSEQ multiplex PCR. This sample carries around 49,000 clones, 72% of them seen once, and the ten largest clones take less than 10%. Sample: CD4+ T cells from PBMCs cultured without peptide, taken after COVID-19 vaccination. This receptor was identified in a human donor who received a COVID-19 vaccine.

The CDR3 loop is CASSDGRGLGPFPYEQYF. The CDR3 DNA is TGTGCCAGCAGTGACGGGCGGGGACTAGGACCTTTTCCCTACGAGCAGTACTTC. V usage is TRBV2 and J usage is TRBJ2-7, with 8 bases identical to TRBD2. The CDR3 runs to 18 residues. CDR1 is SNHLY and CDR2 is FYNNEI in the germline V gene. The J segment lost 2 bases and the V segment lost 3 bases, leaving 15 bases of the junction unmatched.